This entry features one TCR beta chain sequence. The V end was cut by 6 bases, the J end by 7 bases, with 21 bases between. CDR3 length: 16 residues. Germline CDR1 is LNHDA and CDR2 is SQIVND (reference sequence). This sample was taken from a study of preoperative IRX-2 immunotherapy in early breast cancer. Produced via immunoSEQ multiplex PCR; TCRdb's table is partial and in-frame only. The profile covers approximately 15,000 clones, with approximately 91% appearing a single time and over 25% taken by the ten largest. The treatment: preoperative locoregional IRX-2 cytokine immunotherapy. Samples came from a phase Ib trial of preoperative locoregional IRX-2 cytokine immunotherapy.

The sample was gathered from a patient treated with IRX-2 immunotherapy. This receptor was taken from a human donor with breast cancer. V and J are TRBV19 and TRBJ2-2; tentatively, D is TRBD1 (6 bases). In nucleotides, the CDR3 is TGTGCCAGTAGCCACAGGGATAGGGTATCGGGCGGGGAGCTGTTTTTT. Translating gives CASSHRDRVSGGELFF.